This T cell receptor beta chain was recovered during a study of blood T cell repertoires in COVID-19. Study overall: The samples span acute and convalescent COVID-19 from the United States, Italy and Spain. PBMCs, B-cell-depleted T cells, or T cells provided the cDNA or gDNA that made up the material.

Germline CDR1 and CDR2: SGHNT and YYREEE (reference sequence). Germline trimming cut 0 bases from V and 6 bases from J; bases unmatched to any gene: 6. This CDR3 is 14 amino acids long. Seattle patient enrollment occurred during active infection, with longitudinal follow-up thereafter. Authors' processing steps: It was from reference gene primer amplification that nucleated cell counts were estimated. Using immunoSEQ multiplex PCR, the repertoire was profiled, and TCRdb retains in-frame clones only, with some absent. V, J and clone size are taken as reported in that table, and D and trimming were inferred from the DNA itself. The table shows about 130,000 clones, with more than 85% occurring only once.

This chain links TRBV5-4 with TRBJ2-7, with TRBD2 matching 7 bases. The sample consisted of peripheral blood. This TCR derives from a man aged 60 to 69 with COVID-19, enrolled during active disease. DNA for the CDR3: TGTGCCAGCAGCTTGGCCGGGAGGTATACCGAGCAGTACTTC. Residues: CASSLAGRYTEQYF.